The sample holds a few counts of the clone carrying this T cell receptor beta chain. Measured with immunoSEQ multiplex PCR; TCRdb has only the in-frame clones, and not every one. The profile covers some 2,100 clones, with less than 45% appearing a single time and around 29% taken by the ten largest. The entry originates in a study of graft-versus-host responses after intestinal transplantation. Unmatched junction bases numbered 12, after V lost 6 bases and J lost 5 bases. CDR1 is MNHEY and CDR2 is SMNVEV in the germline V gene (reference sequence). The length of the CDR3 is 15 residues. There were around 200,000 CFSE-labeled responder cells plated together with around 200,000 irradiated, violet-dye-labeled stimulator cells.

This specimen consisted of alloreactive CD8+ T cells from a mixed lymphocyte reaction culture, obtained before transplantation. Subset of the sample: CFSE-low proliferating T cells sorted from roughly six-day pre-transplant mixed lymphocyte reaction (GvH or HvG direction). The sequence came from a human patient who was an organ donor for intestinal transplantation. This chain connects TRBV27 to TRBJ1-2, with 7 bases identical to TRBD1. The CDR3: CASSLGQLSPYGYTF. CDR3 bases: TGTGCCAGCAGCCTGGGACAGCTTAGCCCGTATGGCTACACCTTC.